This T cell receptor beta chain was identified during a study of tumor-infiltrating lymphocytes in primary liver carcinoma (TCRdb year 2017). Background for the entire study: Of the five patients (three men and two women, aged 30 to 69 years), four had hepatocellular carcinoma and one had combined HCC and intrahepatic cholangiocarcinoma. Samples yielded roughly 3.5 to 8 million productive TCRbeta reads; read depth did not differ significantly between tissue types. Repertoires from technical replicates were highly reproducible, with mean shared-clone rates approximately 0.9 and correlation coefficients above 0.98. A total of about 35 specimens from 5 patients, comprising some 25 tumor regions, 5 adjacent noncancerous liver tissues and 5 peripheral blood samples, were covered by TCRbeta repertoire sequencing. The 25 or so tumor region samples were profiled with Agilent mRNA microarrays so that TCRbeta repertoire diversity could be related to the local molecular phenotype. The tumors of the five patients were staged as T1-T3 N0M0, with maximum diameters ranging from roughly 4 to 11 cm. The study combined TCRbeta repertoire sequencing, expression microarrays and whole-exome sequencing across five regions of each liver tumor, with adjacent normal tissue and blood. Results the study describes overall, beyond this receptor: Compared with blood, tumors had a significantly larger share of the repertoire taken up by the top 250 clones (p = 0.039). The study included only five or six patients, and the authors note findings should be validated in a larger study. Bulk unsorted samples precluded comparing CD4+ and CD8+ T cell repertoires. Repertoire overlap was higher between tumor regions (mean about 35%) than tumor-adjacent (around 17%) or tumor-blood (approximately 14%) pairs, consistent with antigen-driven expansion. Only about 7-25% of top clones were found in all five regions of a tumor, suggesting spatial heterogeneity of tumor-infiltrating T cells. Only the TCR beta chain was sequenced, which likely underestimates true repertoire diversity because unpaired alpha chains were not captured.

Starting from 450 to 500 ng total RNA, TCRbeta-specific cDNA was produced by reverse transcription with a constant-region primer and ProtoScript II reverse transcriptase. Three nested multiplex PCR rounds, following a slightly modified ARM-PCR procedure, were used to build the TCRbeta libraries. Each of the first two PCR rounds ran for around 10 cycles using multiplex TRBV1-TRBV30 forward primers together with a Cbeta reverse primer. Sample barcodes and Illumina adapters were attached in a final 25-cycle PCR using Deep VentR polymerase. Before sequencing, amplicons between 200 and 500 bp were purified from gel using a QIAquick gel extraction kit. An Illumina HiSeq 2500 was used to sequence the TCRbeta amplicons with 250-bp paired-end reads. The original methods were these. Reads were quality-trimmed with Trimmomatic v0.33, and paired reads were merged with FLASH v1.2.11 to recover full CDR3 sequences. MiGEC v1.2.1b assigned V, D and J germline segments to the rearranged TCRbeta sequences. Clonotype statistics and Shannon-Wiener diversity indices were computed with VDJtools v1.0.0. To reduce sampling bias, subsequent analyses other than the diversity analysis used only the 250 most abundant clonotypes in each sample. The public reads were quality trimmed at Q25 with fastp and then assembled into clones with MiXCR by TCRdb, keeping productive beta chains. Every CDR3 protein is listed once, alongside the most common genes and DNA of its rows. In this record, the V and J calls reflect TCRdb's handling and not the investigators' own analysis. This sample comprises tens of thousands of distinct CDR3 sequences, approximately 70% of them detected only once. 15% to 20% of the sample rests with the top ten.

Without any cell sorting, total RNA and DNA were co-extracted from approximately 20-30 mg of bulk tissue using the AllPrep DNA/RNA mini kit. About five patients with histopathologically diagnosed primary liver carcinoma underwent surgical resection in China between late 2015 and March 2016. Chronic HBV infection was present in the patients, and the patients were treatment-naive at sampling. Five spatially separated regions were sampled from each tumor: the superior, inferior, left-lateral and right-lateral poles, plus the tumor centre. More than 80% viable tumor cells were found by histology in every tumor sample. Pieces of fresh tumor and adjacent tissue were cut in half, with one half kept in RNAlater at -80 degrees C and the other half sent for histology. The CDR3 contains 14 residues, cysteine and phenylalanine counted. Only the CDR3 part of the read is kept: 42 bases, read in frame from the first base. The germline V gene yields SGHDN for CDR1 and FVKESK for CDR2. V is cut by 3 bases and J by 13 bases, and the space between the germline ends is 16 bases.

This clonotype has ten or more counts. The clone's antigen remains unknown. Base qualities are not recorded, but no much larger clone differs from it by a single base. Sequencing used liver tumor tissue from sampling region 1. What this sample's cell subset or site label stands for: tumor region T1, superior pole. The sequence came from a man aged 40-55 years with primary liver carcinoma and hepatitis B virus infection. The chain is assembled from TRBV14 and TRBJ1-6; the D segment cannot be called with confidence. The DNA sequence follows: TGTGCCAGCAGCCACGCCCTTATTGGTGCGCCCCTCCACTTT. Its translation is CASSHALIGAPLHF.